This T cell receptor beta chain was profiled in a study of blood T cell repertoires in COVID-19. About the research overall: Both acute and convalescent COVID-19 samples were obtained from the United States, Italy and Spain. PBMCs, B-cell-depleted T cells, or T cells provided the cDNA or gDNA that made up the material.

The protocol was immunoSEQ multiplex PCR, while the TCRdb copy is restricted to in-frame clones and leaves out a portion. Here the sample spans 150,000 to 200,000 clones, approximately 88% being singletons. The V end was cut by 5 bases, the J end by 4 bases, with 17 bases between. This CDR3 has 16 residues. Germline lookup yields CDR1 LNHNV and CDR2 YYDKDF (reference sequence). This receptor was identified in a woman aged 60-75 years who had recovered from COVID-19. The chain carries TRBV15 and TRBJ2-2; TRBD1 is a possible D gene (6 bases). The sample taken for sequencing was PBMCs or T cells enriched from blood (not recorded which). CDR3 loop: CATSPRDKDTTGELFF. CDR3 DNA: TGTGCCACCAGCCCACGGGACAAGGATACCACCGGGGAGCTGTTTTTT.